Listed below are T cell receptor beta chains from one sample, sequenced in a study of shared clonotypes between healthy human individuals. Profiling relied on immunoSEQ multiplex PCR, and the TCRdb table lists in-frame clones only, not all of them. The data show 490,000 or so clones, around 80% seen once. Sequences were obtained from PBMCs. The receptors were sampled from a woman aged 40 to 50 in good health. Some clones in this sample may be carry-over from other donors' samples. CDR3s include the opening cysteine and the closing phenylalanine or tryptophan. A D gene is named only where the DNA matches it firmly. Clone size is given for some rows only: seen once, a few or many times, or a class if the clone is expanded.

- | - | TRBJ2-3 | TRBV6-6 | TGTGCCAGCAGTTTACCCGGTACAGATACGCAGTATTTT | CASSLPGTDTQYF
- | TRBD1 | TRBJ1-1 | TRBV11-2 | TGTGCCAGCAGCGCTGGACAGGGGTTCGACACTGAAGCTTTCTTT | CASSAGQGFDTEAFF
few | TRBD1 | TRBJ1-5 | TRBV5-8 | TGTGCCAGCAGCCGAGGACAGGGGGCTCAGCCCCAGCATTTT | CASSRGQGAQPQHF
- | - | TRBJ2-7 | TRBV6-5 | TGTGCCAGCAGTCCCGGGACTTTCTACGAGCAGTACTTC | CASSPGTFYEQYF
- | TRBD2 | TRBJ2-1 | TRBV29-1 | TGCAGCGTTGAAGATTGGGGGGGGACTAGCGGCCCATACAATGAGCAGTTCTTC | CSVEDWGGTSGPYNEQFF
- | - | TRBJ2-7 | TRBV21-1 | TGTGCCAGCAGCAAAGCCCCCTACGAGCAGTACTTC | CASSKAPYEQYF
- | - | TRBJ2-2 | TRBV19 | TGTGCCAGTAGTATTGGGGCAGGGGTGTACACCGGGGAGCTGTTTTTT | CASSIGAGVYTGELFF
- | TRBD1 | TRBJ2-3 | TRBV5-1 | TGCGCCAGCAAGACAGGGGGACTGATAGATACGCAGTATTTT | CASKTGGLIDTQYF
- | - | TRBJ1-2 | TRBV2 | TGTGCCAGCAGAGGCCAAGAGAGTCACTCATATGGCTACACCTTC | CASRGQESHSYGYTF
many | TRBD2 | TRBJ2-1 | TRBV10-2 | TGCGCCAGCAGGCGGGAGGCCGCGATCAATGAGCAGTTCTTC | CASRREAAINEQFF
- | - | TRBJ2-1 | TRBV5-4 | TGTGCCAGCAGTCGGACCGCCTTCGGATCCTACAATGAGCAGTTCTTC | CASSRTAFGSYNEQFF
- | - | TRBJ2-1 | TRBV28 | TGTGCCAGCAGTGTACCAGGAGTAGAGCAGTTCTTC | CASSVPGVEQFF
- | TRBD1 | TRBJ1-4 | TRBV28 | TGTGCCGTGCGGGGGACAGGGGGAGTTAGGGAAAAACTGTTTTTT | CAVRGTGGVREKLFF
- | - | TRBJ1-4 | TRBV6-1 | TGTGCCAGCAGTGAGAGGCAAGCGGGAAAACTGTTTTTT | CASSERQAGKLFF
- | TRBD2 | TRBJ2-7 | TRBV7-6 | TGTGCCAGCAGCGGGACTAGCCGAGCCTACGAGCAGTACTTC | CASSGTSRAYEQYF
many | TRBD1 | TRBJ2-7 | TRBV28 | TGTGCCAGCAGTTTGGCCGGGACAGGGGCTAACGAGCAGTACTTC | CASSLAGTGANEQYF
- | TRBD2 | TRBJ2-7 | TRBV5-1 | TGCGCCAGCAGCTTGGGGACTAGCGGGAACTACGAGCAGTACTTC | CASSLGTSGNYEQYF
- | - | TRBJ2-7 | TRBV30 | TGTGCCTGGAGTGCCGACGTGCAAGCATACGAGCAGTACTTC | CAWSADVQAYEQYF
- | - | TRBJ2-7 | TRBV5-1 | TGCGCCAGCAGCTTTGGGGACTCGAATTCCTACGAGCAGTACTTC | CASSFGDSNSYEQYF
- | - | TRBJ2-1 | TRBV5-1 | TGCGCCAGCAGCTTGGTAGCGAGCGGCTCCTACAATGAGCAGTTCTTC | CASSLVASGSYNEQFF
few | - | TRBJ1-4 | TRBV7-2 | TGTGCCAGCAGCTTAGGGGGAACGACTAATGAAAAACTGTTTTTT | CASSLGGTTNEKLFF
- | - | TRBJ2-5 | TRBV25-1 | TGTGCCAGCATTCCCAATTGGCGGGACCAAGAGACCCAGTACTTC | CASIPNWRDQETQYF
once | TRBD2 | TRBJ2-2 | TRBV5-1 | TGCGCCAGCAGCTCCCCACCGGGACACAGCTCCGGGACTAGCTCGAACACCGGGGAGCTGTTTTTT | CASSSPPGHSSGTSSNTGELFF
few | - | TRBJ1-1 | TRBV9 | TGTGCCAGCAGCGTAGCTGGGGGCAGTAACACTGAAGCTTTCTTT | CASSVAGGSNTEAFF
- | - | TRBJ2-7 | TRBV30 | TGTGCCTGGAGTGGACGATGGGACTCGAAGCAGTACTTC | CAWSGRWDSKQYF
- | TRBD1 | TRBJ2-7 | TRBV29-1 | TGCAGCGTTGAAGGGGACAGTAGTTCCTACGAGCAGTACTTC | CSVEGDSSSYEQYF
- | - | TRBJ2-5 | TRBV2 | TGTGCCAGCAGGGCTGGAGAGACCCAGTACTTC | CASRAGETQYF
- | - | TRBJ2-5 | TRBV2 | TGTGCCAGCAGTGAAAGTCGAGCGAAGACCCAGTACTTC | CASSESRAKTQYF
- | TRBD2 | TRBJ2-3 | TRBV9 | TGTGCCAGCAGCGTAGATCTAGCGGGACCCACAGATACGCAGTATTTT | CASSVDLAGPTDTQYF
- | TRBD2 | TRBJ2-5 | TRBV25-1 | TGTGCCAGCAGCGGGGGGGAGGCAGCGGGACCGGAGACCCAGTACTTC | CASSGGEAAGPETQYF
- | - | TRBJ2-5 | TRBV7-9 | TGTGCCAGCAGCTGGGGGAGCCAAGAGACCCAGTACTTC | CASSWGSQETQYF
- | - | TRBJ2-3 | TRBV25-1 | TGTGCCAGCAGTGATCAGGGTCGAGGGAGAGATACGCAGTATTTT | CASSDQGRGRDTQYF
- | - | TRBJ2-4 | TRBV7-2 | TGTGCCAGCAGCGTCGTCGGGGGCGCCCTTATTCAGTACTTC | CASSVVGGALIQYF
- | - | TRBJ1-2 | TRBV7-9 | TGTGCCAGCAGCTTAGCCCCTCCGCAGAGGTACTACACCTTC | CASSLAPPQRYYTF
- | TRBD2 | TRBJ2-2 | TRBV10-3 | TGTGCCATCGGAGGAGTTACCCCGGGACTAGCGGGAGGGATAACCGGGGAGCTGTTTTTT | CAIGGVTPGLAGGITGELFF
- | - | TRBJ2-3 | TRBV7-9 | TGTGCCAGCGCCCCCCGGAGCACAGATACGCAGTATTTT | CASAPRSTDTQYF
once | - | TRBJ2-5 | TRBV27 | TGTGCCAGCAGACTCTCGAGGGGGGTTCAAGAGACCCAGTACTTC | CASRLSRGVQETQYF
- | - | TRBJ2-4 | TRBV28 | TGTGCCAGCATGGTCAGGGGCATAGCCAAAAACATTCAGTACTTC | CASMVRGIAKNIQYF
few | - | TRBJ2-2 | TRBV28 | TGTGCCAGCGGATCCCCGGGACGGAACACCGGGGAGCTGTTTTTT | CASGSPGRNTGELFF
- | - | TRBJ2-2 | TRBV15 | TGTGCCACCAGCAGAGATGAGGCCTACATGAACACCGGGGAGCTGTTTTTT | CATSRDEAYMNTGELFF